This T cell receptor (beta chain) was sequenced for a study of blood T cells in healthy people across ages. Overall study context: The capture of about one barcoded beta molecule per two T cells was achieved by template switching.

Germline V gene data show CDR1 as SEHNR and CDR2 as FQNEAQ (reference sequence). J gave up 9 bases and V 0 bases, and 3 bases lay outside the gene matches. CDR3 length: 14 amino acids. A J-beta primer mix and a sample-barcoded 5' primer were used in a second PCR of roughly 7 to 12 cycles. Each CDR3 protein is one row after TCRdb ran MiXCR on the 5' RACE reads. This table has 650,000 to 1,000,000 distinct CDR3 sequences, under 40% appearing once. Material: blood. This chain uses TRBV7-9 with TRBJ2-1, with TRBD1 matching over 9 bases. The clonotype was recovered from a man aged 18 to 29 in good health. The CDR3 loop is CASSLAGTGREQFF. The DNA of the CDR3 is TGTGCCAGCAGCTTAGCCGGGACAGGGCGTGAGCAGTTCTTC.